A selection of T cell receptor beta chains follows, all from one sample in a study of control samples from healthy donors and cancer patients. Repertoires were generated with immunoSEQ multiplex PCR, while TCRdb's copy carries only in-frame clones and drops some. The sample lists some 74,000 clones; nearly 90% were seen once. The specimen was blood. Receptors were obtained from a woman aged 50 to 60 in good health. CDR3s include the opening cysteine and the closing phenylalanine or tryptophan. A D gene is named only where the DNA matches it firmly. For some rows the clone size is stated as once, few or many, or as a class when expanded; others skip it.

v_call: TRBV5-1
clone_size: NA
d_call: NA
j_call: TRBJ1-2
cdr3_aa: CASSYGGRTDYGYTF
cdr3_nt: TGCGCCAGCAGCTACGGTGGAAGGACTGACTATGGCTACACCTTC

v_call: TRBV14
clone_size: NA
d_call: NA
j_call: TRBJ1-1
cdr3_aa: CASSLPGAGRTEAFF
cdr3_nt: TGTGCCAGCAGCCTTCCGGGGGCTGGACGCACTGAAGCTTTCTTT

v_call: TRBV30
clone_size: NA
d_call: TRBD2
j_call: TRBJ2-7
cdr3_aa: CAWRRWGGKDEQYF
cdr3_nt: TGTGCCTGGAGGCGGTGGGGGGGAAAGGACGAGCAGTACTTC

v_call: TRBV30
clone_size: NA
d_call: NA
j_call: TRBJ1-4
cdr3_aa: CAWSTKSSVQLFF
cdr3_nt: TGTGCCTGGAGCACAAAGTCTTCTGTACAACTGTTTTTT

v_call: TRBV9
clone_size: NA
d_call: NA
j_call: TRBJ1-3
cdr3_aa: CASSVDGGNGNTIYF
cdr3_nt: TGTGCCAGCAGCGTAGACGGGGGAAATGGAAACACCATATATTTT

v_call: TRBV12-3/TRBV12-4
clone_size: NA
d_call: NA
j_call: TRBJ1-2
cdr3_aa: CASSLSSGYGYTF
cdr3_nt: TGTGCCAGCAGTCTCTCCAGTGGGTATGGCTACACCTTC

v_call: TRBV20-1
clone_size: NA
d_call: NA
j_call: TRBJ2-2
cdr3_aa: CSASYSNTGELFF
cdr3_nt: TGCAGTGCTAGTTATTCGAACACCGGGGAGCTGTTTTTT

v_call: TRBV25-1
clone_size: NA
d_call: NA
j_call: TRBJ1-2
cdr3_aa: CASTIPTPPYGYTF
cdr3_nt: TGTGCCAGCACAATTCCTACACCCCCCTATGGCTACACCTTC

v_call: TRBV2
clone_size: many
d_call: NA
j_call: TRBJ1-5
cdr3_aa: CASSGGSAQESNQPQHF
cdr3_nt: TGTGCCAGCAGTGGTGGTTCGGCACAGGAGAGCAATCAGCCCCAGCATTTT

v_call: TRBV5-1
clone_size: NA
d_call: NA
j_call: TRBJ2-1
cdr3_aa: CASSELDPSLGNEQFF
cdr3_nt: TGCGCCAGCAGCGAACTGGACCCCTCTTTGGGGAATGAGCAGTTCTTC

v_call: TRBV19
clone_size: NA
d_call: NA
j_call: TRBJ1-6
cdr3_aa: CASSGLSNNSPLHF
cdr3_nt: TGTGCCAGTAGCGGGCTCTCGAATAATTCACCCCTCCACTTT

v_call: TRBV3-1/TRBV3-2
clone_size: NA
d_call: NA
j_call: TRBJ2-4
cdr3_aa: CASKGTGIQYF
cdr3_nt: TGTGCCAGCAAGGGAACAGGCATTCAGTACTTC

v_call: TRBV12-3/TRBV12-4
clone_size: NA
d_call: NA
j_call: TRBJ2-3
cdr3_aa: CASSFGSDTQYF
cdr3_nt: TGTGCCAGCAGTTTTGGGTCCGATACGCAGTATTTT

v_call: TRBV15
clone_size: NA
d_call: NA
j_call: TRBJ2-3
cdr3_aa: CATSRELAQDTQYF
cdr3_nt: TGTGCCACCAGCAGAGAACTAGCACAAGATACGCAGTATTTT

v_call: TRBV9
clone_size: NA
d_call: NA
j_call: TRBJ2-1
cdr3_aa: CASSAPGRTLLVSPRNEQFF
cdr3_nt: TGTGCCAGCAGCGCCCCAGGCCGGACTCTTCTTGTTAGCCCGCGCAATGAGCAGTTCTTC

v_call: TRBV19
clone_size: NA
d_call: TRBD1
j_call: TRBJ1-2
cdr3_aa: CASSIGPGTASYGYTF
cdr3_nt: TGTGCCAGTAGTATAGGTCCGGGGACAGCAAGCTATGGCTACACCTTC

v_call: TRBV5-1
clone_size: NA
d_call: NA
j_call: TRBJ1-1
cdr3_aa: CASSLVQGGTEAFF
cdr3_nt: TGCGCCAGCAGCTTGGTTCAGGGTGGCACTGAAGCTTTCTTT

v_call: TRBV11-3
clone_size: NA
d_call: NA
j_call: TRBJ2-3
cdr3_aa: CASSAQGGGLYTQYF
cdr3_nt: TGTGCCAGCAGCGCGCAAGGGGGGGGCCTATATACGCAGTATTTT

v_call: TRBV30
clone_size: NA
d_call: TRBD1
j_call: TRBJ1-6
cdr3_aa: CAWAGQGTSPLHF
cdr3_nt: TGTGCCTGGGCAGGACAGGGTACTTCACCCCTCCACTTT

v_call: TRBV15
clone_size: NA
d_call: NA
j_call: TRBJ2-2
cdr3_aa: CATSRGGNTGELFF
cdr3_nt: TGTGCCACCAGCAGAGGGGGAAACACCGGGGAGCTGTTTTTT

v_call: TRBV5-1
clone_size: NA
d_call: NA
j_call: TRBJ1-4
cdr3_aa: CASSTDTGYNNEKLFF
cdr3_nt: TGCGCCAGCAGTACTGATACAGGGTATAATAATGAAAAACTGTTTTTT

v_call: TRBV15
clone_size: NA
d_call: NA
j_call: TRBJ2-1
cdr3_aa: CATSSLYNEQFF
cdr3_nt: TGTGCCACCAGCAGCCTATATAATGAGCAGTTCTTC

v_call: TRBV10-2
clone_size: once
d_call: NA
j_call: TRBJ2-3
cdr3_aa: CASSVRGPTDTQYF
cdr3_nt: TGCGCCAGCAGTGTGAGGGGCCCCACAGATACGCAGTATTTT

v_call: TRBV20-1
clone_size: NA
d_call: TRBD2
j_call: TRBJ2-1
cdr3_aa: CSASLAGGKNEQFF
cdr3_nt: TGCAGTGCTAGTTTAGCGGGGGGAAAAAATGAGCAGTTCTTC

v_call: TRBV19
clone_size: NA
d_call: NA
j_call: TRBJ1-1
cdr3_aa: CASKSGSIDREAFF
cdr3_nt: TGTGCCAGTAAAAGTGGGTCGATAGACAGGGAAGCTTTCTTT

v_call: TRBV6-6
clone_size: NA
d_call: NA
j_call: TRBJ1-4
cdr3_aa: CASSSDPSSEKLFF
cdr3_nt: TGTGCCAGCAGTTCGGACCCCTCCAGTGAAAAACTGTTTTTT

v_call: TRBV3-1/TRBV3-2
clone_size: once
d_call: NA
j_call: TRBJ1-4
cdr3_aa: CASSQGPAGEKLFF
cdr3_nt: TGTGCCAGCAGCCAGGGGCCCGCGGGGGAAAAACTGTTTTTT

v_call: TRBV5-5
clone_size: NA
d_call: NA
j_call: TRBJ1-4
cdr3_aa: CASSFQWGAGEKLFF
cdr3_nt: TGTGCCAGCAGCTTTCAATGGGGGGCCGGTGAAAAACTGTTTTTT

v_call: TRBV5-4
clone_size: NA
d_call: TRBD1
j_call: TRBJ1-2
cdr3_aa: CASSLDGTGAVTF
cdr3_nt: TGTGCCAGCAGCTTGGATGGGACAGGAGCGGTCACCTTC

v_call: TRBV5-8
clone_size: few
d_call: TRBD2
j_call: TRBJ2-3
cdr3_aa: CASSSGRGGADTQYF
cdr3_nt: TGTGCCAGCAGCTCCGGGCGGGGGGGAGCAGATACGCAGTATTTT

v_call: TRBV11-2
clone_size: few
d_call: NA
j_call: TRBJ2-1
cdr3_aa: CASSLDRTNEQFF
cdr3_nt: TGTGCCAGCAGCTTAGACAGGACGAATGAGCAGTTCTTC

v_call: TRBV3-1/TRBV3-2
clone_size: NA
d_call: NA
j_call: TRBJ2-2
cdr3_aa: CASSRDTSAGELFF
cdr3_nt: TGTGCCAGCAGCCGGGACACTAGCGCCGGGGAGCTGTTTTTT

v_call: TRBV4-1
clone_size: NA
d_call: NA
j_call: TRBJ2-3
cdr3_aa: CASSQEPHAYTQYF
cdr3_nt: TGCGCCAGCAGCCAAGAACCCCACGCCTATACGCAGTATTTT

v_call: TRBV7-6
clone_size: NA
d_call: TRBD1
j_call: TRBJ2-7
cdr3_aa: CASSGGTGASYEQYF
cdr3_nt: TGTGCCAGCAGCGGGGGGACAGGCGCTTCCTACGAGCAGTACTTC

v_call: TRBV14
clone_size: NA
d_call: NA
j_call: TRBJ2-1
cdr3_aa: CASSQGGRRGWDEQFF
cdr3_nt: TGTGCCAGCAGCCAAGGGGGCCGGAGGGGATGGGATGAGCAGTTCTTC

v_call: TRBV28
clone_size: NA
d_call: NA
j_call: TRBJ2-1
cdr3_aa: CASSDGGASRVGEQFF
cdr3_nt: TGTGCCAGCAGCGACGGCGGCGCATCAAGAGTCGGTGAGCAGTTCTTC

v_call: TRBV2
clone_size: NA
d_call: NA
j_call: TRBJ1-1
cdr3_aa: CASSRQEKTEAFF
cdr3_nt: TGTGCCAGCAGTCGACAGGAAAAAACTGAAGCTTTCTTT

v_call: TRBV18
clone_size: NA
d_call: NA
j_call: TRBJ1-3
cdr3_aa: CASSSGTSFGNTIYF
cdr3_nt: TGTGCCAGCTCATCCGGGACTAGTTTTGGAAACACCATATATTTT

v_call: TRBV12-3/TRBV12-4
clone_size: NA
d_call: NA
j_call: TRBJ2-7
cdr3_aa: CASSLAGAYEQYF
cdr3_nt: TGTGCCAGCAGTTTAGCGGGGGCCTACGAGCAGTACTTC